These 14 T cell receptor beta chains originate from one sample sequenced in a study of shared clonotypes between healthy human individuals (TCRdb year 2020). Preparation of the library involved the immunoSEQ multiplex PCR assay. Sourced from immuneACCESS, this table was stored by TCRdb with only in-frame sequences that have V and J called. A share of the clones is absent; for the studies checked, an unresolved V gene accounts for under half, and the remainder has no known explanation. Present in this sample are 700,000 to 950,000 clones, 90% to 98% of which were seen just once. Approximately 0.2% of the sample lies in the top ten. CD8 naive samples consisted of CD45RO-negative cells that were positively selected for CCR7, yielding a CD45RA+CCR7+ population without TemRA cells. Sequenced sample: naive CD8+ T cells sorted from blood. The cell subset or site label on this specimen signifies: CD45RA+CCR7+. The receptors come from a man aged 25-40 years in good health.

The V gene is TRBV11-2, the J gene TRBJ2-4; 8 bases are a match to TRBD2. V was pared by 0 bases and J by 6 bases, with 19 bases of the junction left unmatched. The CDR3 contains 20 residues. In germline, CDR1 is SGHAT, CDR2 FQNNGV. The CDR3 DNA reads TGTGCCAGCAGCTTAGATTCGTTGGGTTTTCGGGGGGGCCCGGGAAACATTCAGTACTTC. Encoded protein: CASSLDSLGFRGGPGNIQYF.

The gene calls are TRBV5-5 and TRBJ2-5; 7 positions match TRBD1. Trimming at V came to 2 bases and at J to 2 bases, leaving 3 bases not matched to a gene. Germline CDR1 is SGHKS and CDR2 is YYEKEE (reference sequence). The length of the CDR3 is 14 residues. This CDR3 reads CASSLRGPQETQYF. In nucleotides, the CDR3 is TGTGCCAGCAGCTTAAGGGGGCCTCAAGAGACCCAGTACTTC. Filled out from reference TRBV5-5 and TRBJ2-5, the complete variable domain reads DAGVTQSPTHLIKTRGQQVTLRCSPISGHKSVSWYQQVLGQGPQFIFQYYEKEERGRGNFPDRFSARQFPNYSSELNVNALLLGDSALYLCASSLRGPQETQYFGPGTRLLVL.

The genes are TRBV10-2 and TRBJ1-1; D not certain. With 2 bases removed from V and 0 bases from J, the gap between germline ends came to 7 bases. Per the germline V gene, CDR1 is WSHSY and CDR2 is SAAADI. The CDR3 consists of 14 residues. The CDR3 is CASSEGSLNTEAFF. In nucleotides, the CDR3 is TGCGCCAGCAGTGAGGGTTCCCTGAACACTGAAGCTTTCTTT.

Concerning this clone itself: Other DNA variants within this sample encode the same CDR3. The chain has TRBV27 and TRBJ2-7; 10 bases match TRBD1. Germline V gene lookup returns CDR1 MNHEY and CDR2 SMNVEV (reference sequence). This CDR3 region has 14 residues. The trim removed 3 bases at V and 3 bases at J, leaving 2 bases unmatched. CDR3 in amino acids: CASSLDRGSYEQYF. CDR3 sequence (DNA): TGTGCCAGCAGTTTGGACAGGGGGAGCTACGAGCAGTACTTC.

The chain uses TRBV27 and TRBJ2-3, with D possibly TRBD2 on 5 matching bases. This CDR3 region has 17 residues. Germline lookup yields CDR1 MNHEY and CDR2 SMNVEV (reference sequence). V lost 6 bases to trimming and J lost 4 bases, with 23 bases between them. The CDR3 region has the DNA TGTGCCAGCAGCCCCTTGCCCGGGAAGGGTGGGTCAGATACGCAGTATTTT. Encoded protein: CASSPLPGKGGSDTQYF.

The V gene is TRBV4-1, the J gene TRBJ2-3; D ambiguous. Looked up from germline, CDR1 is MGHRA and CDR2 is YSYEKL. The CDR3 totals 15 residues. V was cut by 0 bases and J by 2 bases, with 9 bases left in between. The CDR3 loop is CASSQEAWATDTQYF. Here the CDR3 DNA reads TGCGCCAGCAGCCAAGAAGCGTGGGCCACAGATACGCAGTATTTT.

On this clone: Other DNA sequences in this specimen translate into the identical CDR3. V and J are TRBV5-5 and TRBJ2-7, with D maybe TRBD2 (5 bases). Germline values: CDR1 SGHKS, CDR2 YYEKEE (reference sequence). Trimming took 0 bases from V and 3 from J, leaving 10 bases between them. There are 14 residues in the CDR3. The CDR3 sequence is CASSLGSGSYEQYF. The CDR3 DNA reads as TGTGCCAGCAGCTTGGGAAGTGGGAGCTACGAGCAGTACTTC.

The chain is built from TRBV5-6 and TRBJ2-7, with D hard to call. This CDR3 has 13 residues. V lost 1 base and J 3 bases, leaving 8 bases between the germline ends. CDR1 is SGHDT and CDR2 is YYEEEE in the germline V gene. The CDR3 DNA sequence: TGTGCCAGCAGCTTGTCCAGAAACTACGAGCAGTACTTC. This gives the protein CASSLSRNYEQYF.

A single count supports this clone. The chain has TRBV7-9 and TRBJ2-1; 8 bases are a match to TRBD1. V lost 5 bases and J lost 4; bases outside the gene matches: 7. From germline, CDR1 is SEHNR and CDR2 FQNEAQ (reference sequence). CDR3 length equals 15 residues. CDR3: CASSAPDRVYNEQFF. CDR3 in DNA: TGTGCCAGCAGCGCCCCGGACAGGGTTTACAATGAGCAGTTCTTC.

This chain connects TRBV5-1 to TRBJ1-1; D possibly corresponds to TRBD1 (6 bases). Germline CDR1 and CDR2: SGHRS and YFSETQ. The CDR3 runs 13 residues. Trimming stripped 0 bases from V and 8 bases from J, with 11 bases between. CDR3 nucleotide sequence: TGCGCCAGCAGCTTGGGGGCAGGGGCAGAAGCTTTCTTT. Protein product: CASSLGAGAEAFF.

V usage is TRBV10-3 and J usage is TRBJ2-2; the match to TRBD1 covers 7 bases. Germline CDR1 and CDR2: ENHRY and SYGVKD. With 0 bases clipped from V and 6 bases from J, the junction kept 13 bases outside the gene matches. The CDR3 runs to 18 residues. CDR3 coding DNA: TGTGCCATCAGTGAGTCCAGGCTTAGACAGGGAAAGGCCGGGGAGCTGTTTTTT. Its protein product is CAISESRLRQGKAGELFF.

The chain carries TRBV7-9 and TRBJ2-7, with D uncertain. The V gene's germline CDR1 is SEHNR and CDR2 FQNEAQ (reference sequence). The CDR3 covers 13 residues. V lost 5 bases, J lost 4 bases, and 12 bases lay in between. The CDR3 sequence is CASSPGVGYEQYF. The DNA for the CDR3 is TGTGCCAGCAGCCCCGGAGTAGGGTACGAGCAGTACTTC.

The chain couples TRBV7-9 to TRBJ1-1; possibly TRBD1 for D (6 bases). CDR3 length equals 14 residues. Between the trimmed V and J ends, which lost 1 base and 8 bases, there was a span of 14 bases. Germline lookup yields CDR1 SEHNR and CDR2 FQNEAQ (reference sequence). Here the CDR3 DNA reads TGTGCCAGCAGCTTAGGGGTGGGACATCCAGAAGCTTTCTTT. Protein sequence: CASSLGVGHPEAFF.

The chain is built from TRBV27 and TRBJ2-1; 13 bases match TRBD2. Per germline, CDR1 MNHEY and CDR2 SMNVEV (reference sequence). The CDR3 extends over 15 amino acids. V shed 6 bases and J 9 bases; nucleotides not matched to a gene: 8. CDR3 DNA sequence: TGTGCCAGCAGAGGGGCGACTAGCGGGAGGTCTGAGCAGTTCTTC. This encodes CASRGATSGRSEQFF.